A single sample is the source of the 11 T cell receptor beta chains below, sequenced in a study of neurological immune-mediated disorders (dated by TCRdb to the late 2010s). The protocol used for the library was 5' RACE. Sequencing relied on an Illumina HiSeq 2500. TCRdb redid the processing of the public reads, applying fastp at Q25 and MiXCR, and retained in-frame beta chains. Rows with one shared CDR3 protein collapse into an entry with the most common genes and DNA. The sample contains about 46,000 distinct CDR3 sequences, about 1.8% of them found a single time. The ten largest clonotypes hold roughly 2.1% of the sample. The sequenced material came from PBMCs. The origin of the receptors is a woman aged 40-49 years with multiple sclerosis.

This clonotype came up many times. The chain combines TRBV6-2 or TRBV6-3 with TRBJ2-7; maybe TRBD1 (6 bases). V lost 7 bases to trimming and J lost 6 bases, with 10 bases between them. The CDR3 loop spans 11 amino acids. Germline lookup yields CDR1 MNHEY and CDR2 SVGEGT. The CDR3 spells CASIQGLEQYF. CDR3 DNA sequence: TGTGCCAGCATCCAGGGGCTCGAGCAGTACTTC.

This clonotype showed up many times. This rearrangement joins TRBV5-1 to TRBJ2-1; 7 bases are a match to TRBD2. Germline assignment: CDR1 SGHRS and CDR2 YFSETQ. The V gene end was trimmed by 0 bases and the J gene end by 7 bases; junction bases not matched to a gene: 10. This CDR3 contains 16 residues. The CDR3, as DNA: TGCGCCAGCAGCTTGGCCGGGGCAACCGGGGGGAATGAGCAGTTCTTC. This encodes CASSLAGATGGNEQFF.

This clonotype came up many times. The chain links TRBV12-3 or TRBV12-4 to TRBJ2-1; 11 bases map to TRBD2. With 2 bases clipped from V and 8 bases from J, the junction kept 8 bases outside the gene matches. The CDR3 consists of 16 residues. CDR3 in DNA: TGTGCCAGCAGTTTATCCTCTAGCGGGGGGCTCTATGAGCAGTTCTTC. Its translation: CASSLSSSGGLYEQFF.

This clonotype was counted at least ten times. The gene calls are TRBV5-1 and TRBJ2-1; either TRBD1 or TRBD2 may supply D (5 bases each). Germline V gene sequence: CDR1 SGHRS, CDR2 YFSETQ. Trimming stripped 2 bases from V and 6 bases from J, with 18 bases between. The CDR3 extends over 16 amino acids. The CDR3 nucleotides read TGCGCCAGCAGCTTCCGCTTAGGGCGTGGGGGCAATGAGCAGTTCTTC. Translated: CASSFRLGRGGNEQFF. Drawing the rest from reference TRBV5-1 and TRBJ2-1, the complete variable domain is KAGVTQTPRYLIKTRGQQVTLSCSPISGHRSVSWYQQTPGQGLQFLFEYFSETQRNKGNFPGRFSGRQFSNSRSEMNVSTLELGDSALYLCASSFRLGRGGNEQFFGPGTRLTVL.

The chain has TRBV29-1 and TRBJ1-5; 8 bases agree with TRBD1. CDR3 size: 15 residues. The V gene end was trimmed by 4 bases and the J gene end by 4 bases; junction bases not matched to a gene: 9. Germline assignment: CDR1 SQVTM and CDR2 ANQGSEA. CDR3 nucleotide sequence: TGCAGCGTTGGGTCAGGGGGCGGTAAAAATCAGCCCCAGCATTTT. Its protein product is CSVGSGGGKNQPQHF.

This chain links TRBV20-1 with TRBJ2-5; D not resolved. With the DNA end fitting TRBJ2-7 better, the J assignment may be wrong. The CDR3 totals 13 residues. CDR1 is DFQATT and CDR2 is SNEGSKA in the germline V gene (reference sequence). In nucleotides, the CDR3 is TGCAGTGCTAGAGGGGCAGGCCCGGACGAGCAGTACTTC. It encodes CSARGAGPDEQYF.

This clonotype has ten or more counts. The chain couples TRBV5-1 to TRBJ2-1; D gene uncertain. Germline-derived CDR1 and CDR2 are SGHRS and YFSETQ. The CDR3 has 16 residues. V lost 0 bases and J lost 7, with 17 bases in between. The CDR3 DNA reads as TGCGCCAGCAGCTTGGCCCGCTCAGTAGGGATGAATGAGCAGTTCTTC. Translation gives CASSLARSVGMNEQFF.

There are many counts of this clonotype. V usage is TRBV11-2 and J usage is TRBJ2-7, with D perhaps TRBD2 (5 bases). CDR1 SGHAT and CDR2 FQNNGV come from the germline V gene. This CDR3 contains 15 residues. V lost 5 bases and J 2 bases, leaving 16 bases between the germline ends. DNA of the CDR3: TGTGCCAGCAGCCCGCTAAATCGGGAAGCCTACGAGCAGTACTTC. It is translated as CASSPLNREAYEQYF.

This clonotype appeared many times. The chain links TRBV24-1 to TRBJ1-5; TRBD1 might be the D (5 bases). V was pared by 9 bases and J by 7 bases, with 21 bases between. Germline CDR1 KGHDR, CDR2 SFDVKD. The length of the CDR3 is 15 residues. The CDR3 nucleotides read TGTGCCACCGCACCGGGGGGAACAGGTTGGCAGCCCCAGCATTTT. Its protein is CATAPGGTGWQPQHF.

This clonotype was counted at least ten times. The chain uses TRBV20-1 and TRBJ1-2; 7 bases align to TRBD1. Losses at the gene ends were 5 bases for V and 7 bases for J; bases not matched to a gene: 13. The CDR3 is 14 amino acids. Germline V gives CDR1 DFQATT, CDR2 SNEGSKA (reference sequence). CDR3 region: CSALVTTGATGYTF. CDR3 in DNA: TGCAGTGCTTTAGTTACTACAGGGGCGACTGGCTACACCTTC.

This clonotype was counted at least ten times. This sequence joins TRBV5-1 and TRBJ2-7; no clear D gene. Trimming took off 4 bases at V and 7 bases at J, with 12 bases between the two ends. The V gene's germline CDR1 is SGHRS and CDR2 YFSETQ. The CDR3 totals 12 residues. CDR3 amino acids: CASSLTYGEQYF. In nucleotides, the CDR3 is TGCGCCAGCAGCCTGACCTACGGAGAGCAGTACTTC.